The sequence of this T cell receptor beta chain was determined in a study of T cells in Graves' hyperthyroidism and ophthalmopathy. Notes on the study in general: Most thyroid-expanded clonotypes above 0.001 were also found in blood.

TCR beta CDR3 region amplification was performed from RNA transcripts. First-round RT-PCR with HTBI primers amplified the TCR CDR3 region. TCRdb redid the calling of the multiplex PCR reads with MiXCR, one entry per CDR3 protein. The repertoire holds around 690,000 distinct CDR3 sequences, with roughly 17% as singletons. This clonotype was observed a handful of times. Antigen specificity is unknown. Any patient presenting with uncontrolled infection, other autoimmune disease, pregnancy or lactation was left out. The CDR3 has 14 amino acids. V shed 5 bases and J shed 6 bases, with 14 bases lying between them. Germline CDR1 SGHTA, CDR2 FQGNSA.

This sequence originates from a man aged 45-60 years with Graves' hyperthyroidism. The sequencing sample was made of blood. The V and J genes are TRBV7-2 and TRBJ1-3, with D possibly matching TRBD1 (6 bases). The CDR3 sequence is CASSQYREENTIYF. The DNA for the CDR3 is TGTGCCAGCAGCCAGTACAGGGAAGAAAACACCATATATTTT.